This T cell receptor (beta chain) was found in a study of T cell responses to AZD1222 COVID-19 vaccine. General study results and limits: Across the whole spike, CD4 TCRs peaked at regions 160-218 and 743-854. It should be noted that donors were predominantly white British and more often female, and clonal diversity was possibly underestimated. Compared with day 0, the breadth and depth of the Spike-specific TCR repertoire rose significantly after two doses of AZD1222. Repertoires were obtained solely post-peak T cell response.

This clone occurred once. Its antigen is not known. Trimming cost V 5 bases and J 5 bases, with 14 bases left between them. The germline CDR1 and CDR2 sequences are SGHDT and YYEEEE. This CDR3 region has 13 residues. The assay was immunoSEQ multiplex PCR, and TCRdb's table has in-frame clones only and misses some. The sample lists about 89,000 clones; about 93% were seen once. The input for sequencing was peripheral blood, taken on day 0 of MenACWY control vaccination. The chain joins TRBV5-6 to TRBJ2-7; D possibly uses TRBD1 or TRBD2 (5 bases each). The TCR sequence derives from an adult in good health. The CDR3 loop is CASRYGALDEQYF. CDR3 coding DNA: TGTGCCAGCAGGTACGGGGCCCTGGACGAGCAGTACTTC.